These T cell receptor beta chains were read from a single sample in a study of blood T cell repertoires in COVID-19. Some clones are missing from TCRdb's copy, which holds only in-frame ones; the method was immunoSEQ multiplex PCR. The sample records fewer than 200,000 clones, 85% being singletons. The sequencing sample was made of peripheral blood. These receptor sequences come from a human donor with acute or convalescent COVID-19. The donor label of this sample is uncertain. CDR3s include the opening cysteine and the closing phenylalanine or tryptophan. D genes are given only for firm matches. Clone size is not always given. Where it is, it says once, few, many or a class for expanded clones.

TRBV7-8	TRBJ1-1	NA	NA	CASSRDRNTEAFF	TGTGCCAGCAGCCGCGACAGAAACACTGAAGCTTTCTTT
TRBV6-5	TRBJ1-5	NA	NA	CASSYGRAANQPQHF	TGTGCCAGCAGTTACGGGCGGGCCGCTAATCAGCCCCAGCATTTT
TRBV7-7	TRBJ2-2	TRBD2	NA	CASSPIRGGPNTGELFF	TGTGCCAGCAGCCCTATCCGCGGGGGGCCGAACACCGGGGAGCTGTTTTTT
TRBV20-1	TRBJ2-1	TRBD2	NA	CSASHGAGEDNEQFF	TGCAGTGCTAGTCATGGAGCGGGGGAGGACAATGAGCAGTTCTTC
TRBV7-3	TRBJ1-2	TRBD1	NA	CASNPGGRANYGYTF	TGTGCCAGCAACCCAGGGGGGCGTGCAAACTATGGCTACACCTTC
TRBV30	TRBJ1-5	TRBD1	NA	CAWSRDRGNQPQHF	TGTGCCTGGAGCCGGGACAGGGGCAATCAGCCCCAGCATTTT
TRBV7-8	TRBJ1-3	NA	NA	CASSLLSTTGSSAGNTIYF	TGTGCCAGCAGCTTATTATCGACTACCGGGAGCTCAGCTGGAAACACCATATATTTT
TRBV3-1/TRBV3-2	TRBJ2-2	NA	NA	CASSPSYELFF	TGTGCCAGCAGCCCCTCCTACGAGCTGTTTTTT
TRBV4-1	TRBJ2-1	TRBD2	NA	CASSPLAGGTRGQFF	TGCGCCAGCAGCCCCCTAGCGGGGGGGACCCGGGGGCAGTTCTTC
TRBV7-8	TRBJ2-7	NA	few	CASSLVAGNYEQYF	TGTGCCAGCAGCTTAGTTGCAGGGAACTACGAGCAGTACTTC
TRBV5-1	TRBJ1-2	TRBD1	NA	CASSLGQGTGNYGYTF	TGCGCCAGCAGCTTAGGACAGGGTACGGGCAACTATGGCTACACCTTC